The next 5 T cell receptor beta chains were all read from a single sample in a study of CD8 T cells in ankylosing spondylitis. MiXCR, run by TCRdb on the 5' RACE reads, gives a single entry per CDR3 protein. Of 250,000 or so distinct CDR3 sequences listed, about 20% are singletons. The sequenced material came from blood, either unsorted or a sorted T cell fraction (not recorded which). These receptors were collected from a male donor with ankylosing spondylitis or in good health (not recorded which).

J is TRBJ1-6 and V is TRBV6-1, with D possibly matching TRBD1 (5 bases). The CDR3 is made up of 16 amino acids. Germline CDR1 reads MNHNS; CDR2 reads SASEGT. Between the trimmed V and J ends, which lost 5 bases and 4 bases, there was a span of 15 bases. CDR3 DNA: TGTGCCAGCAGTCCTACGTTCGGGGGATATAATTCACCCCTCCACTTT. It translates to CASSPTFGGYNSPLHF.

This clonotype was seen a few times. V is TRBV5-1 and J is TRBJ2-2, with 10 bases aligning to TRBD2. V was pared by 5 bases and J by 5 bases, with 6 bases of the junction left unmatched. The CDR3 extends over 15 amino acids. Per germline, CDR1 SGHRS and CDR2 YFSETQ. CDR3 amino acids: CASRWTSGGTGELFF. The CDR3 nucleotides read TGCGCCAGCAGGTGGACTAGCGGCGGGACCGGGGAGCTGTTTTTT.

This clonotype was found many times. The chain has TRBV2 and TRBJ2-4; D possibly corresponds to TRBD2 (5 bases). V was cut by 4 bases and J by 7 bases, with 14 bases left in between. CDR3 length: 14 amino acids. Germline V gene lookup returns CDR1 SNHLY and CDR2 FYNNEI. The CDR3 DNA reads as TGTGCCAGCAGTGGGGGAGACGGGGAGAACATTCAGTACTTC. It translates to CASSGGDGENIQYF.

The CDR3 bases are TGTGCCAGCAGTGGCTCGGGATCTCTTCCCCCCAATGAGCAGTTCTTC. Translating it yields CASSGSGSLPPNEQFF. The rearrangement uses TRBV2 and TRBJ2-1; a weak D match, TRBD2 (5 bases). V dropped 4 bases and J dropped 6 bases, with 19 bases sitting between them. Germline V gives CDR1 SNHLY, CDR2 FYNNEI. The CDR3 runs 16 residues.

The chain is built from TRBV7-2 and TRBJ2-3; 8 positions match TRBD2. The CDR3 runs to 14 residues. CDR1 and CDR2 (germline): SGHTA, FQGNSA. V trimming: 1 base; J trimming: 6 bases; junction bases outside the gene matches: 3. The CDR3 spells CASSLGTSSDTQYF. CDR3 bases: TGTGCCAGCAGCTTAGGGACTAGCTCTGATACGCAGTATTTT.